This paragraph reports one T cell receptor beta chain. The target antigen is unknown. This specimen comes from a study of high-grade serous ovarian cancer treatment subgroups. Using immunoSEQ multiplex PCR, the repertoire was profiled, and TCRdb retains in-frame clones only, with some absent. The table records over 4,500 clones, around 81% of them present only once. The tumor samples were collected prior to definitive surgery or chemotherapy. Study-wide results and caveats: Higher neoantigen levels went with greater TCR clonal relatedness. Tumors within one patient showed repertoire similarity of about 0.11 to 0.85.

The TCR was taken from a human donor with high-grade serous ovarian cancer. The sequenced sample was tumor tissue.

CDR3 DNA sequence: TGTGCCAGCAGCTCGAGGGGGATATGGAACACTGAAGCTTTCTTT. The encoded protein is CASSSRGIWNTEAFF. The rearrangement uses TRBV7-8 and TRBJ1-1, with D tentatively TRBD1 (6 bases). CDR3 size: 15 residues. V lost 4 bases and J lost 1, with 13 bases in between. The germline gives CDR1 SGHVS, CDR2 FQNEAQ. Based on the CDR3 plus reference TRBV7-8 and TRBJ1-1, the full variable domain is GAGVSQSPRYKVAKRGQDVALRCDPISGHVSLFWYQQALGQGPEFLTYFQNEAQLDKSGLPSDRFFAERPEGSVSTLKIQRTQQEDSAVYLCASSSRGIWNTEAFFGQGTRLTVV.